Listed here are 4 T cell receptor beta chains from one sample, sequenced in a study of blood T cell repertoires in COVID-19. The method was immunoSEQ multiplex PCR; TCRdb's version includes in-frame clones alone and lacks a portion of them. Of tens of thousands of clones in the sample, around 76% are singletons; the top ten hold roughly 13%. The sample taken for sequencing was peripheral blood. These receptors were collected from a woman of 80 years or more with acute or convalescent COVID-19.

The chain uses TRBV6-5 and TRBJ2-1; TRBD2 aligns across 7 bases. After removal of 6 bases from V and 3 bases from J, the junction contained 8 bases not matched to a gene. Germline V gene lookup returns CDR1 MNHEY and CDR2 SVGAGI. This CDR3 is built from 15 residues. The CDR3 DNA is TGTGCCAGCAGGACGGGAGGCGGGGTCTACAATGAGCAGTTCTTC. Translation gives CASRTGGGVYNEQFF.

CDR3 sequence: CASSIAPGGELFF. The CDR3 region has the DNA TGTGCCAGTAGTATAGCCCCGGGGGGCGAACTGTTTTTT. The J gene is TRBJ1-4, the V gene TRBV19, with D possibly TRBD1 on 6 matching bases. This CDR3 region has 13 residues. The germline gives CDR1 LNHDA, CDR2 SQIVND (reference sequence). With 1 base removed from V and 12 bases from J, the gap between germline ends came to 12 bases.

This chain joins TRBV10-3 and TRBJ2-2, with 7 nucleotides matching TRBD2. This CDR3 is built from 16 residues. CDR1 and CDR2 from the germline V gene are ENHRY and SYGVKD. After removal of 3 bases from V and 6 bases from J, the junction contained 10 bases not matched to a gene. CDR3 residues: CAISDSRGGRSGELFF. In DNA, the CDR3 is TGTGCCATCAGTGACAGTCGGGGAGGGAGGTCCGGGGAGCTGTTTTTT.

The CDR3, as DNA: TGTGCCAGCACCTGGAGGAGCTCTGGGGCCAACGTCCTGACTTTC. Encoded protein: CASTWRSSGANVLTF. The chain joins TRBV13 to TRBJ2-6; D may be TRBD2 (5 bases). Germline V gives CDR1 PRHDT, CDR2 FYEKMQ (reference sequence). This CDR3 is built from 15 residues. V dropped 7 bases and J dropped 0 bases, with 10 bases sitting between them. Based on the CDR3 plus reference TRBV13 and TRBJ2-6, the full variable domain is AAGVIQSPRHLIKEKRETATLKCYPIPRHDTVYWYQQGPGQDPQFLISFYEKMQSDKGSIPDRFSAQQFSDYHSELNMSSLELGDSALYFCASTWRSSGANVLTFGAGSRLTVL.